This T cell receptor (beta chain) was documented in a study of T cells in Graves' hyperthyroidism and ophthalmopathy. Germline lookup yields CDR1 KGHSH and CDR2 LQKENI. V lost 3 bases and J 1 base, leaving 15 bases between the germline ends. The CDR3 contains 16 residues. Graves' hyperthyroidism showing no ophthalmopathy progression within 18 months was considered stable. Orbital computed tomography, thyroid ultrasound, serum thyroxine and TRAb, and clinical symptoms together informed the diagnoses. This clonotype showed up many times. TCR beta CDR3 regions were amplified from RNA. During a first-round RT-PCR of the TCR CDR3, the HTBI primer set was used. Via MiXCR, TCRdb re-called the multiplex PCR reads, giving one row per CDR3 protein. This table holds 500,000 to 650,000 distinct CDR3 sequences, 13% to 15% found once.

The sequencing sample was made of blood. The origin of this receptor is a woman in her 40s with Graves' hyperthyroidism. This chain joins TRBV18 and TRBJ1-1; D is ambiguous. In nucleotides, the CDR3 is TGTGCCAGCTCACCGAGCATCGCGGCAGGGAACACTGAAGCTTTCTTT. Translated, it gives CASSPSIAAGNTEAFF.